The 8 T cell receptor beta chains reported below all come from one sample, sequenced in a study of blood T cell repertoires in COVID-19. The data were produced by immunoSEQ multiplex PCR, yet TCRdb's version contains in-frame clones alone and is incomplete. The sample comprises about 100,000 clones, approximately 90% of which are singletons, and 2% to 2.5% rests with the top ten. Sequencing was carried out using peripheral blood. Every receptor here comes from a man in his fifties with active COVID-19.

The chain couples TRBV19 to TRBJ1-5, with D possibly being TRBD1 (6 bases). From germline, CDR1 is LNHDA and CDR2 SQIVND (reference sequence). V lost 1 base and J 6 bases, leaving 16 bases between the germline ends. The CDR3 has 16 amino acids. CDR3 sequence reads: CASSIVGTPGRQPQHF. In DNA, the CDR3 is TGTGCCAGTAGTATAGTTGGGACACCAGGACGTCAGCCCCAGCATTTT.

The chain couples TRBV19 to TRBJ2-2; D not resolved. Germline lookup yields CDR1 LNHDA and CDR2 SQIVND (reference sequence). The V and J ends lost 5 bases and 4 bases respectively, with 5 bases between them. The CDR3 consists of 12 residues. The CDR3: CASSYSTGELFF. DNA for the CDR3: TGTGCCAGTAGTTACAGCACCGGGGAGCTGTTTTTT.

The rearrangement joins TRBV21-1 to TRBJ2-7; TRBD2, the D gene given by the table, was not confirmed from the DNA. TRBV21-1 is flagged as a pseudogene. This CDR3 region has 21 residues. CDR3 bases: TGTGCCAGCAGCAAACTGGAGTTGGGGCTAGCGTCGACCAGAATTCTCTACGAGCAGTACGTC. This sequence encodes CASSKLELGLASTRILYEQYV.

This clone has more than one count but fewer than ten. This chain joins TRBV7-2 and TRBJ1-1; D call uncertain. V lost 5 bases, J lost 1 base, and 17 bases lay in between. CDR1 is SGHTA, CDR2 FQGNSA, per germline. The CDR3 has 16 residues. The CDR3 region is CASSPPRHIENTEAFF. The CDR3, as DNA: TGTGCCAGCAGCCCCCCGCGGCACATTGAGAACACTGAAGCTTTCTTT.

The chain links TRBV7-8 to TRBJ2-1; the match to TRBD2 covers 9 bases. Germline trimming cut 5 bases from V and 8 bases from J; bases unmatched to any gene: 10. The CDR3 consists of 15 residues. Per the germline V gene, CDR1 is SGHVS and CDR2 is FQNEAQ. The CDR3 DNA follows: TGTGCCAGCAGCCACGGACTAGCGCTCTTTGATGAGCAGTTCTTC. Translated: CASSHGLALFDEQFF.

This chain connects TRBV4-1 to TRBJ2-3; TRBD1 matches 8 bases. This CDR3 contains 14 residues. Germline V gives CDR1 MGHRA, CDR2 YSYEKL. V trimming: 4 bases; J trimming: 4 bases; junction bases outside the gene matches: 4. The CDR3 is CASSRAGGADTQYF. The CDR3 region has the DNA TGCGCCAGCAGCCGAGCAGGGGGCGCAGATACGCAGTATTTT.

The DNA for the CDR3 is TGTGCCAGCAGCATACCCGGTCGAGAGGTTGGCTATGGCTACACCTTC. It yields the protein CASSIPGREVGYGYTF. The chain joins TRBV3-1 (or the pseudogene TRBV3-2) to TRBJ1-2; D unclear. Germline loops: CDR1 LGHDT, CDR2 YNNKEL (reference sequence). CDR3 length equals 16 residues. V gave up 5 bases and J gave up 4 bases, with 20 bases separating them.

This sequence joins TRBV5-5 and TRBJ1-2; possibly TRBD1 for D (6 bases). The V and J ends lost 0 bases and 6 bases respectively, with 9 bases between them. The CDR3 is made up of 13 amino acids. Germline V lookup: CDR1 SGHKS, CDR2 YYEKEE (reference sequence). The CDR3 here is CASSLDRVDGYTF. The CDR3 bases are TGTGCCAGCAGCTTGGACAGGGTAGATGGCTACACCTTC.